The 10 T cell receptor beta chains presented below share a single source sample, sequenced in a study of T-cell reconstitution after alpha-beta-depleted transplantation in children. Preparing the TCRbeta library involved the use of unique molecular identifiers. MiXCR, run by TCRdb on the PCR reads, gives a single entry per CDR3 protein. The sample has hundreds of thousands of distinct CDR3 sequences, 16% seen once. Sequences were derived from PBMCs, mostly from graft donor cells, sampled 360 days after TCRalphabeta/CD19-depleted stem cell transplant. These receptors were obtained from a male patient younger than 18 who had a stem cell transplant for acute lymphoblastic leukemia, so the T cells may come from the graft donor.

This clonotype has a handful of counts. The V gene is TRBV4-1, the J gene TRBJ2-1, with D possibly matching TRBD2 (6 bases). The CDR3 has 14 amino acids. The V gene's germline CDR1 is MGHRA and CDR2 YSYEKL. Between the trimmed V and J ends, which lost 5 bases and 3 bases, there was a span of 11 bases. CDR3 DNA: TGCGCCAGCAGCGGGGCGGAGGGCTACAATGAGCAGTTCTTC. It yields the protein CASSGAEGYNEQFF.

The chain combines TRBV4-1 with TRBJ2-3; D might be TRBD1 or TRBD2, each matching 5 bases. The CDR3 is 17 amino acids. V was clipped by 3 bases and J by 4 bases, with 20 bases between them. Germline V lookup: CDR1 MGHRA, CDR2 YSYEKL. CDR3 amino acids: CASSHPLGTVLPDTQYF. CDR3 DNA sequence: TGCGCCAGCAGCCACCCCCTCGGGACGGTTCTGCCAGATACGCAGTATTTT.

The chain uses TRBV28 and TRBJ1-4; D may be TRBD1 (6 bases). V was shortened by 4 bases and J by 8 bases, with 26 bases between the two germline ends. The length of the CDR3 is 18 residues. Germline V gene data show CDR1 as MDHEN and CDR2 as SYDVKM. The CDR3 loop is CASSSLTGPTWREEKLFF. As DNA, the CDR3 is TGTGCCAGCAGTTCCCTTACAGGGCCAACCTGGCGGGAGGAAAAACTGTTTTTT.

Here the CDR3 reads CASSYSAGDNEKLFF. The DNA for the CDR3 is TGTGCCAGCAGTTACTCTGCAGGGGATAATGAAAAACTGTTTTTT. This sequence joins TRBV6-5 and TRBJ1-4; D possibly corresponds to TRBD1 (6 bases). Germline V gives CDR1 MNHEY, CDR2 SVGAGI. The CDR3 is 15 amino acids. V gave up 0 bases and J gave up 4 bases, with 9 bases separating them.

This clonotype was detected a few times. This chain connects TRBV7-2 to TRBJ2-1, with TRBD2 identical over 7 bases. The trim removed 7 bases at V and 2 bases at J, leaving 5 bases unmatched. Germline values: CDR1 SGHTA, CDR2 FQGNSA. The CDR3 loop spans 14 amino acids. CDR3 in amino acids: CASIGGSPYNEQFF. CDR3 coding DNA: TGTGCCAGCATTGGCGGGAGCCCCTACAATGAGCAGTTCTTC.

This clonotype was recorded a few times. The rearrangement joins TRBV5-1 to TRBJ2-2; 9 bases match TRBD2. V was clipped by 0 bases and J by 1 base; unmatched bases: 10. The CDR3 is made up of 19 amino acids. The germline gives CDR1 SGHRS, CDR2 YFSETQ. The CDR3 bases are TGCGCCAGCAGCTTGGTGGCGGGAGGGCCTCAAAAGAACACCGGGGAGCTGTTTTTT. Its protein is CASSLVAGGPQKNTGELFF.

The chain is built from TRBV5-1 and TRBJ2-1; D is tentatively TRBD1 or TRBD2 (5 bases each). Germline CDR1 reads SGHRS; CDR2 reads YFSETQ. The CDR3 length is 14 residues. Trimming cost V 3 bases and J 9 bases, with 16 bases left between them. DNA for the CDR3: TGCGCCAGCAGCTCCCAGGGACCGGTGCGTGAGCAGTTCTTC. Translating it yields CASSSQGPVREQFF.

The rearrangement joins TRBV12-3 or TRBV12-4 to TRBJ1-2; tentative D call: TRBD1 (5 bases). This CDR3 is 12 amino acids long. The germline V and J ends were trimmed by 7 bases and 2 bases, with 8 bases remaining between them. In DNA, the CDR3 is TGTGCCAGCACCGAGGGGAACTATGGCTACACCTTC. The encoded protein is CASTEGNYGYTF.

The table lists this clonotype with a few counts. V and J are TRBV18 and TRBJ1-4; tentative D call: TRBD1 (5 bases). The germline V gene encodes CDR1 KGHSH and CDR2 LQKENI. With 3 bases removed from V and 0 bases from J, the gap between germline ends came to 14 bases. CDR3 length: 17 amino acids. The CDR3 is CASSPAGLAATNEKLFF. CDR3 in DNA: TGTGCCAGCTCACCGGCAGGGTTGGCGGCAACTAATGAAAAACTGTTTTTT.

The gene calls are TRBV5-5 and TRBJ1-4; TRBD1 is a possible D gene (5 bases). The CDR3 is made up of 14 amino acids. V shed 0 bases and J shed 4 bases, with 7 bases lying between them. The germline V gene has CDR1 SGHKS and CDR2 YYEKEE (reference sequence). CDR3 sequence reads: CASSLGQNNEKLFF. As DNA, the CDR3 is TGTGCCAGCAGCTTGGGACAGAATAATGAAAAACTGTTTTTT.